This TCR beta chain is drawn from a study of HIV-infected patients and healthy controls. The repertoire came from unfractionated whole blood and reflected all unsorted peripheral T cells. CDR1 is DFQATT, CDR2 SNEGSKA, per germline (reference sequence). This CDR3 region has 14 residues. Germline trimming cut 0 bases from V and 5 bases from J; bases unmatched to any gene: 2. This clonotype has a count of ten or more. Its antigen is unknown. General study results and limits: Healthy controls carried many MAIT alpha-chain CDR3s, while HIV+ repertoires had few.

cDNA was made from about 500 ng RNA using alpha and beta constant primers. Alpha and beta chain libraries were made separately by chain-specific third strand synthesis with multiplexing indices. TCRdb re-called the 5' RACE reads with MiXCR, one entry per CDR3 protein. The sample lists about 16,000 distinct CDR3 sequences, 9.4% seen once, with 5.1% in the top ten. This clonotype originated in an adult in good health. Sequencing used blood. The chain is built from TRBV20-1 and TRBJ2-1, with 9 nucleotides matching TRBD2. The CDR3 is CSARDRLADNEQFF. CDR3 sequence (DNA): TGCAGTGCTAGAGATAGACTAGCGGACAATGAGCAGTTCTTC.